This is a list of T cell receptor beta chains from one sample in a study of early T cells in non-severe SARS-CoV-2 infection. One entry per CDR3 protein, called by TCRdb with MiXCR from the 5' RACE reads. The sample yields roughly 69,000 distinct CDR3 sequences, less than 12% seen once. This material consisted of whole blood, taken at baseline. The receptor set was obtained from an adult who was a healthcare worker with PCR-confirmed SARS-CoV-2 infection or an uninfected control (not recorded which). CDR3s include the opening cysteine and the closing phenylalanine or tryptophan. A D gene is named only where the DNA matches it firmly. Where a row states a size, it is once, few, many or the class of an expanded clone; other rows omit it.

V: TRBV18; J: TRBJ2-3; size: few; D: -; CDR3: CASSLYLAGTTDTQYF; DNA: TGTGCCAGCTCATTATACCTAGCCGGCACCACAGATACGCAGTATTTT
V: TRBV9; J: TRBJ1-1; size: few; D: -; CDR3: CASSVGGVGTEAFF; DNA: TGTGCCAGCAGCGTAGGCGGGGTGGGCACTGAAGCTTTCTTT
V: TRBV29-1; J: TRBJ1-1; size: many; D: -; CDR3: CSVEVGNQAAFF; DNA: TGCAGCGTTGAGGTTGGGAATCAAGCAGCTTTCTTT
V: TRBV7-8; J: TRBJ2-7; size: many; D: -; CDR3: CASSLSGQGGEQYF; DNA: TGTGCCAGCAGCTTAAGCGGGCAAGGGGGCGAGCAGTACTTC
V: TRBV24-1; J: TRBJ2-1; size: many; D: -; CDR3: CATSDLPRTGVRQFF; DNA: TGTGCCACCAGTGATTTGCCGAGGACGGGCGTGCGGCAGTTCTTC
V: TRBV4-1; J: TRBJ1-4; size: few; D: -; CDR3: CASWGGALSDEKLFF; DNA: TGCGCCAGCTGGGGGGGGGCCTTATCAGATGAAAAACTGTTTTTT
V: TRBV4-2; J: TRBJ2-5; size: many; D: TRBD2; CDR3: CASSRGTSGLQETQYF; DNA: TGTGCCAGCAGCCGCGGGACTAGCGGCCTCCAAGAGACCCAGTACTTC
V: TRBV18; J: TRBJ2-2; size: -; D: TRBD2; CDR3: CASSPLGISRTSGRAVATGELFF; DNA: TGTGCCAGCTCACCACTGGGCATCTCTCGCACTAGCGGGAGGGCCGTAGCCACCGGGGAGCTGTTTTTT
V: TRBV6-1; J: TRBJ1-5; size: many; D: -; CDR3: CASSESGQPQHF; DNA: TGTGCCAGCAGTGAATCGGGTCAGCCCCAGCATTTT
V: TRBV29-1; J: TRBJ2-1; size: many; D: -; CDR3: CSVRTRARRHEQFF; DNA: TGCAGCGTCAGAACTAGAGCGAGGCGCCATGAGCAGTTCTTC
V: TRBV2; J: TRBJ1-2; size: many; D: -; CDR3: CASSERRRRTDNHGYTF; DNA: TGTGCCAGCAGTGAACGGCGGAGGCGGACAGACAACCATGGCTACACCTTC
V: TRBV11-1; J: TRBJ2-1; size: many; D: TRBD2; CDR3: CASSPRGGGSPGEQFF; DNA: TGTGCCAGCAGCCCCCGGGGGGGCGGGAGTCCTGGTGAGCAGTTCTTC
V: TRBV4-1; J: TRBJ1-1; size: few; D: -; CDR3: CASSLVEPGTEAFF; DNA: TGCGCCAGCAGCCTCGTCGAACCGGGCACTGAAGCTTTCTTT
V: TRBV19; J: TRBJ2-1; size: many; D: -; CDR3: CASSIWGLNEQFF; DNA: TGTGCCAGTAGTATCTGGGGGCTCAATGAGCAGTTCTTC
V: TRBV14; J: TRBJ2-7; size: few; D: -; CDR3: CASSQEAKSSEQYF; DNA: TGTGCCAGCAGCCAAGAGGCAAAATCAAGCGAGCAGTACTTC
V: TRBV7-9; J: TRBJ2-1; size: -; D: -; CDR3: CASSLVPKWAGITNEQFF; DNA: TGTGCCAGCAGCTTAGTTCCAAAGTGGGCGGGAATCACAAATGAGCAGTTCTTC
V: TRBV19; J: TRBJ1-5; size: many; D: -; CDR3: CASSISGNQPQHF; DNA: TGTGCCAGTAGTATTTCGGGGAATCAGCCCCAGCATTTT
V: TRBV7-8; J: TRBJ2-3; size: many; D: TRBD2; CDR3: CASSLALGGGDTQYF; DNA: TGTGCCAGCAGCTTAGCTCTGGGGGGGGGAGATACGCAGTATTTT
V: TRBV19; J: TRBJ2-2; size: -; D: TRBD2; CDR3: CASSTGHTAGGPNTGELFF; DNA: TGTGCCAGTAGTACGGGACACACCGCGGGAGGCCCCAACACCGGGGAGCTGTTTTTT
V: TRBV6-5; J: TRBJ1-1; size: many; D: -; CDR3: CASKQDTEAFF; DNA: TGTGCCAGCAAACAGGACACTGAAGCTTTCTTT
V: TRBV5-1; J: TRBJ2-3; size: many; D: TRBD2; CDR3: CASSLSSGSTDTQYF; DNA: TGCGCCAGCAGCTTGTCTAGCGGGAGCACAGATACGCAGTATTTT
V: TRBV3-1; J: TRBJ2-1; size: -; D: TRBD2; CDR3: CASKSGLAGYNEQFF; DNA: TGTGCCAGCAAATCGGGACTAGCGGGTTACAATGAGCAGTTCTTC
V: TRBV28; J: TRBJ2-5; size: -; D: TRBD2; CDR3: CASSPGTSRQETQYF; DNA: TGTGCCAGCAGCCCCGGGACTAGCAGACAAGAGACCCAGTACTTC
V: TRBV6-6; J: TRBJ2-3; size: many; D: TRBD2; CDR3: CASSYNPGGRTDTQYF; DNA: TGTGCCAGCAGTTACAACCCGGGCGGGAGGACAGATACGCAGTATTTT
V: TRBV4-3; J: TRBJ1-4; size: few; D: -; CDR3: CASSLDATNEKLFF; DNA: TGCGCCAGCAGCCTTGACGCAACTAATGAAAAACTGTTTTTT
V: TRBV7-2; J: TRBJ2-7; size: few; D: TRBD2; CDR3: CASSLRTSGMGAYEQYF; DNA: TGTGCCAGCAGCTTACGGACTAGCGGGATGGGAGCCTACGAGCAGTACTTC
V: TRBV7-6; J: TRBJ2-1; size: many; D: -; CDR3: CASSFSGAFNEQFF; DNA: TGTGCCAGCAGCTTCAGTGGCGCCTTCAATGAGCAGTTCTTC
V: TRBV5-1; J: TRBJ2-7; size: -; D: TRBD2; CDR3: CASSLGALAGNYEQYF; DNA: TGCGCCAGCAGCTTGGGCGCCCTAGCGGGAAACTACGAGCAGTACTTC
V: TRBV6-2/TRBV6-3; J: TRBJ1-1; size: many; D: TRBD1; CDR3: CASSADRGNTEAFF; DNA: TGTGCCAGCAGTGCTGACAGGGGGAACACTGAAGCTTTCTTT
V: TRBV27; J: TRBJ2-3; size: -; D: TRBD1; CDR3: CASSTKTGPDTQYF; DNA: TGTGCCAGCAGTACTAAGACAGGGCCAGATACGCAGTATTTT
V: TRBV20-1; J: TRBJ2-2; size: many; D: -; CDR3: CSAPTGTTTGELFF; DNA: TGCAGTGCTCCGACGGGGACCACCACCGGGGAGCTGTTTTTT
V: TRBV13; J: TRBJ1-5; size: -; D: -; CDR3: CASSSRTFGNQPQHF; DNA: TGTGCCAGCAGCTCGCGAACTTTTGGCAATCAGCCCCAGCATTTT
V: TRBV12-3/TRBV12-4; J: TRBJ2-2; size: many; D: -; CDR3: CASTLGREGTGELFF; DNA: TGTGCCAGCACCCTAGGTCGGGAAGGTACCGGGGAGCTGTTTTTT
V: TRBV12-3/TRBV12-4; J: TRBJ2-7; size: -; D: -; CDR3: CASSPVGRPTYEQYF; DNA: TGTGCCAGCAGTCCAGTGGGCAGGCCTACCTACGAGCAGTACTTC
V: TRBV23-1; J: TRBJ1-5; size: -; D: -; CDR3: CASSQSWGNQSQHF; DNA: TGCGCCAGCAGTCAATCTTGGGGAAATCAGTCCCAGCATTTT
V: TRBV15; J: TRBJ2-6; size: many; D: -; CDR3: CATSRSPAVSGANVLTF; DNA: TGTGCCACCAGCAGATCCCCGGCGGTTTCTGGGGCCAACGTCCTGACTTTC
V: TRBV7-2; J: TRBJ2-1; size: few; D: TRBD2; CDR3: CASSLNGGSSYNEQFF; DNA: TGTGCCAGCAGCTTAAACGGGGGGAGCTCCTACAATGAGCAGTTCTTC
V: TRBV9; J: TRBJ2-1; size: few; D: TRBD2; CDR3: CASSGGLAGGQNEQFF; DNA: TGTGCCAGCAGCGGTGGACTAGCGGGAGGCCAAAATGAGCAGTTCTTC
V: TRBV6-2/TRBV6-3; J: TRBJ2-2; size: many; D: -; CDR3: CASSYSNLNTGELFF; DNA: TGTGCCAGCAGTTACTCGAATCTAAACACCGGGGAGCTGTTTTTT
V: TRBV12-3/TRBV12-4; J: TRBJ2-4; size: -; D: -; CDR3: CASSPPPGRNIQYF; DNA: TGTGCCAGCAGCCCGCCACCTGGGAGAAACATTCAGTACTTC
V: TRBV7-7; J: TRBJ2-1; size: -; D: -; CDR3: CASSVYGGEDSYNEQFF; DNA: TGTGCCAGCAGCGTTTACGGGGGAGAAGACAGCTACAATGAGCAGTTCTTC